The 21 T cell receptor beta chains below were found in one sample sequenced in a study of radiotherapy plus CTLA-4 blockade in lung cancer. Clones were sequenced by immunoSEQ multiplex PCR, and TCRdb holds only the in-frame ones, with some missing. The sample consists of around 78,000 clones, around 78% of them appearing once. The starting material was peripheral blood, obtained from a patient treated with radiotherapy plus ipilimumab. These receptors all stem from a human donor with non-small cell lung cancer who had a partial response to radiotherapy plus ipilimumab. Some clones in this sample may be carry-over from other donors' samples.

The chain carries TRBV5-1 and TRBJ2-2, with a tentative D call TRBD2 (6 bases). Germline V gene data show CDR1 as SGHRS and CDR2 as YFSETQ. CDR3 length: 16 amino acids. V lost 5 bases and J lost 2, with 16 bases in between. The CDR3 region is CASSSAGLTNTGELFF. CDR3 sequence (DNA): TGCGCCAGCAGTTCGGCGGGACTCACTAACACCGGGGAGCTGTTTTTT.

This clone appeared a single time. The rearrangement uses TRBV6-1 and TRBJ1-1, with TRBD1 as a possible D gene (6 bases). The germline CDR1 and CDR2 sequences are MNHNS and SASEGT. The CDR3 has 14 residues. V dropped 7 bases and J dropped 5 bases, with 17 bases sitting between them. CDR3 sequence: CASISARGGTEAFF. The CDR3 DNA follows: TGTGCCAGCATCTCGGCACGAGGGGGAACTGAAGCTTTCTTT.

This chain links TRBV5-1 with TRBJ1-2; D might be TRBD1 (6 bases). This CDR3 is 14 amino acids long. The germline V gene has CDR1 SGHRS and CDR2 YFSETQ. V gave up 4 bases and J gave up 8 bases, with 18 bases separating them. The CDR3 coding sequence is TGCGCCAGCAGCCCAACCGCGGGGGCTGAGGGCTACACCTTC. Translated, it gives CASSPTAGAEGYTF. Full variable domain (rest looked up from reference TRBV5-1 and TRBJ1-2): KAGVTQTPRYLIKTRGQQVTLSCSPISGHRSVSWYQQTPGQGLQFLFEYFSETQRNKGNFPGRFSGRQFSNSRSEMNVSTLELGDSALYLCASSPTAGAEGYTFGSGTRLTVV.

V and J are TRBV28 and TRBJ2-2; maybe TRBD1 (6 bases). Germline lookup yields CDR1 MDHEN and CDR2 SYDVKM. The ends were cut back, 6 bases at V and 6 bases at J, with 14 bases in the middle. The length of the CDR3 is 14 residues. As DNA, the CDR3 is TGTGCCAGCAGACAGACAGGTGGCGCCGGGGAGCTGTTTTTT. Translation: CASRQTGGAGELFF. Looking up the rest from reference TRBV28 and TRBJ2-2 gives the full variable domain: DVKVTQSSRYLVKRTGEKVFLECVQDMDHENMFWYRQDPGLGLRLIYFSYDVKMKEKGDIPEGYSVSREKKERFSLILESASTNQTSMYLCASRQTGGAGELFFGEGSRLTVL.

The chain has TRBV19 and TRBJ2-3; D might be TRBD1 (6 bases). This CDR3 has 14 amino acids. Trimming cost V 3 bases and J 2 bases, with 9 bases left between them. The germline V gene has CDR1 LNHDA and CDR2 SQIVND (reference sequence). CDR3 in amino acids: CASSIGQTTDTQYF. The CDR3 coding sequence is TGTGCCAGTAGTATTGGACAGACCACAGATACGCAGTATTTT.

J is TRBJ2-5 and V is TRBV30; maybe TRBD1 (6 bases). Trimming stripped 0 bases from V and 1 base from J, with 15 bases between. The CDR3 is made up of 16 amino acids. Germline V gene lookup returns CDR1 GTSNPN and CDR2 SVGIG (reference sequence). The CDR3 sequence is CAWSVRGSPTQETQYF. CDR3 sequence (DNA): TGTGCCTGGAGTGTAAGGGGGAGTCCGACCCAAGAGACCCAGTACTTC.

V and J are TRBV7-6 and TRBJ2-1, with a weak D call TRBD1 (6 bases). Germline CDR1 SGHVS, CDR2 FNYEAQ. CDR3 length: 13 residues. With 6 bases removed from V and 9 bases from J, the gap between germline ends came to 15 bases. The chain's CDR3 is CASSLGGNGEQFF. CDR3 sequence (DNA): TGTGCCAGCAGTCTAGGGGGTAATGGTGAGCAGTTCTTC. Looking up the rest from reference TRBV7-6 and TRBJ2-1 gives the full variable domain: GAGVSQSPRYKVTKRGQDVALRCDPISGHVSLYWYRQALGQGPEFLTYFNYEAQQDKSGLPNDRFSAERPEGSISTLTIQRTEQRDSAMYRCASSLGGNGEQFFGPGTRLTVL.

The chain couples TRBV5-1 to TRBJ2-2, with a tentative D call TRBD2 (6 bases). The V gene lost 5 bases and the J gene lost 1 base, with 12 bases spanning the gap. This CDR3 has 15 residues. Germline CDR1 and CDR2: SGHRS and YFSETQ. The CDR3 protein is CASSPGLLNTGELFF. The CDR3 DNA sequence: TGCGCCAGCAGTCCGGGACTCCTGAACACCGGGGAGCTGTTTTTT.

The chain links TRBV5-1 to TRBJ1-2; 9 nucleotides line up with TRBD1. The germline V gene has CDR1 SGHRS and CDR2 YFSETQ. The CDR3 runs to 15 residues. With V trimmed by 0 bases and J by 6 bases, 6 bases remained unmatched. CDR3 sequence: CASSLVGTGWDGYTF. CDR3 DNA sequence: TGCGCCAGCAGCTTGGTGGGGACAGGGTGGGATGGCTACACCTTC.

This chain links TRBV28 with TRBJ2-5; D is perhaps TRBD2 (7 bases). Germline loops: CDR1 MDHEN, CDR2 SYDVKM. V dropped 9 bases and J dropped 5 bases, with 16 bases sitting between them. The CDR3 has 13 residues. CDR3 sequence reads: CASMGGAQETQYF. CDR3 coding DNA: TGTGCCAGTATGGGGGGGGCTCAGGAGACCCAGTACTTC.

This clone was picked up a small number of times. The rearrangement uses TRBV27 and TRBJ1-1; 7 positions match TRBD1. J gave up 7 bases and V 5 bases, and 10 bases lay outside the gene matches. Germline-derived CDR1 and CDR2 are MNHEY and SMNVEV (reference sequence). The CDR3 extends over 14 amino acids. The CDR3 is CASSPTGSWGEAFF. In nucleotides, the CDR3 is TGTGCCAGCAGTCCGACAGGGAGTTGGGGTGAAGCTTTCTTT.

V and J are TRBV4-3 and TRBJ2-5, with D hard to call. From germline, CDR1 is LGHNA and CDR2 YSLEER. This CDR3 region has 15 residues. V was trimmed by 0 bases and J by 4 bases, leaving 12 bases between them. CDR3 DNA sequence: TGCGCCAGCAGCCAAGACTCGGTCGTACGAGAGACCCAGTACTTC. This sequence encodes CASSQDSVVRETQYF.

V gene TRBV5-1 combines with J gene TRBJ2-5, with 8 bases aligning to TRBD2. The CDR3 is made up of 15 amino acids. The germline V gene has CDR1 SGHRS and CDR2 YFSETQ. The V segment lost 6 bases and the J segment 4 bases; nucleotides outside the gene matches: 11. The CDR3 DNA reads TGCGCCAGCATCCTCGTCGGGGGGGCCCGAGAGACCCAGTACTTC. It codes for CASILVGGARETQYF.

This chain links TRBV29-1 with TRBJ1-2; D is ambiguous. V was trimmed by 5 bases and J by 4 bases, leaving 17 bases between them. The CDR3 spans 14 residues. Germline CDR1 and CDR2: SQVTM and ANQGSEA. The CDR3 region is CSVRDIPTSYGYTF. The CDR3 DNA follows: TGCAGCGTTCGAGACATTCCTACCAGCTATGGCTACACCTTC.

This chain links TRBV7-8 with TRBJ2-7; D gene unclear. Trimming stripped 3 bases from V and 7 bases from J, with 19 bases between. CDR1 and CDR2 (germline): SGHVS, FQNEAQ. This CDR3 comprises 15 residues. The CDR3 region has the DNA TGTGCCAGCAGCTTTCCCAGTAATGGTATGTATGAGCAGTACTTC. Amino acids: CASSFPSNGMYEQYF.

Only a few counts were recorded for this clone. The J gene is TRBJ2-7, the V gene TRBV11-3, with D unclear. Germline values: CDR1 SGHNT, CDR2 YENEEA. CDR3 length: 14 residues. Trimming removed 2 bases from V and 6 bases from J, with 14 bases in between. The CDR3 bases are TGTGCCAGCAGCTTAAATCCGACTCCCACCGAGCAGTACTTC. It yields the protein CASSLNPTPTEQYF.

The gene calls are TRBV5-6 and TRBJ2-1; the match to TRBD1 covers 7 bases. V gave up 0 bases and J gave up 5 bases; unmatched junction bases: 14. CDR1 is SGHDT, CDR2 YYEEEE, per germline. This CDR3 is built from 18 residues. This chain's CDR3 is CASSLVGSPGGSDNEQFF. In DNA form, the CDR3 reads TGTGCCAGCAGCTTGGTAGGGTCACCAGGGGGAAGCGACAATGAGCAGTTCTTC.

The genes are TRBV18 and TRBJ1-3; the D gene is possibly TRBD1 (6 bases). CDR1 KGHSH and CDR2 LQKENI come from the germline V gene. Trimming removed 3 bases at V and 6 bases at J, with 21 bases between. This CDR3 comprises 17 residues. CDR3 in amino acids: CASSPPGGRGAANTIYF. In nucleotides, the CDR3 is TGTGCCAGCTCACCCCCGGGCGGCAGGGGCGCGGCAAACACCATATATTTT.

Worth noting for this clone: The junction differs from germline at one of its ends, possibly a read error. This chain links TRBV7-9 with TRBJ1-2, with 12 positions matching TRBD1. Germline V lookup: CDR1 SEHNR, CDR2 FQNEAQ (reference sequence). There are 12 residues in the CDR3. Here the CDR3 reads CASRDPRDRGLF. CDR3 in DNA: TGTGCCAGCAGGGATCCCCGGGACAGGGGGCTCTTC.

The chain links TRBV5-1 to TRBJ2-5; maybe TRBD1 (5 bases). This CDR3 is 14 amino acids long. From germline, CDR1 is SGHRS and CDR2 YFSETQ. The V end lost 0 bases, the J end lost 1 base, and 7 bases lay between the germline ends. Here the CDR3 DNA reads TGCGCCAGCAGCTTGGCTGACAGCCAAGAGACCCAGTACTTC. Its translation: CASSLADSQETQYF. Full variable domain (remainder filled in from reference TRBV5-1 and TRBJ2-5): KAGVTQTPRYLIKTRGQQVTLSCSPISGHRSVSWYQQTPGQGLQFLFEYFSETQRNKGNFPGRFSGRQFSNSRSEMNVSTLELGDSALYLCASSLADSQETQYFGPGTRLLVL.

This chain uses TRBV29-1 with TRBJ2-5; TRBD1 agrees at 10 bases. This CDR3 has 17 amino acids. V gave up 5 bases and J gave up 5 bases; unmatched junction bases: 17. CDR1 SQVTM and CDR2 ANQGSEA come from the germline V gene. As DNA, the CDR3 is TGCAGCGTTTCTGCACATCCCGGGACAGGGGTTAAGGAGACCCAGTACTTC. This sequence encodes CSVSAHPGTGVKETQYF.